The clone carrying this T cell receptor beta chain has more than one count but fewer than ten. TCR beta libraries were built with iRepertoire HTBI primers and Arm-PCR of CDR3 regions. A single record per CDR3 protein comes from TCRdb applying MiXCR to the multiplex PCR reads. The table shows approximately 380,000 distinct CDR3 sequences, with less than 25% occurring only once. The data stem from a study of regulatory T cells in long-lasting Graves disease. The time point: persistent/refractory GD, antithyroid drugs over 5 years with positive TRAb. With RNA extracted from PBMCs as input, the TCR library was made. American Thyroid Association guidelines defined how Graves' disease was diagnosed. Specimen: peripheral blood mononuclear cells (PBMCs), collected when the disease was refractory, from a patient treated with antithyroid drugs. The clonotype originates from a female donor with Graves disease.

The CDR3 is CASSFRDSTDTQYF. In DNA, the CDR3 is TGTGCCAGCAGTTTCCGGGACAGCACAGATACGCAGTATTTT. The chain combines TRBV12-3 or TRBV12-4 with TRBJ2-3; either TRBD1 or TRBD2 may fit D (5 bases each). The CDR3 totals 14 residues. Trimming stripped 3 bases from V and 0 bases from J, with 7 bases between.